This is a list of T cell receptor beta chains from one sample in a study of blood T cell repertoires in COVID-19. Sequencing was performed with immunoSEQ multiplex PCR; in TCRdb, only in-frame clones are kept and a portion is missing. Among under 20,000 clones listed, 85% to 90% were seen once. The specimen was peripheral blood. The receptors stem from a human donor in a cohort sampled during active COVID-19. Each CDR3 is given with its conserved first and last residue. The D gene is left open where the match is weak. Clone size is stated in some rows and not others, as once, few, many or a class when expanded.

TRBJ2-3 | . | TRBV11-2 | . | CASSLDPGSTDTQYF | TGTGCCAGCAGCTTAGATCCGGGGTCCACAGATACGCAGTATTTT
TRBJ2-3 | . | TRBV9 | . | CASSVDQGSTDTQYF | TGTGCCAGCAGCGTAGATCAGGGGAGCACAGATACGCAGTATTTT
TRBJ2-5 | . | TRBV7-9 | TRBD2 | CASSSPGTSGQETQYF | TGTGCCAGCAGCTCCCCCGGGACTAGCGGACAAGAGACCCAGTACTTC
TRBJ2-3 | . | TRBV7-9 | . | CASSGERGPSDTQYF | TGTGCCAGCAGCGGTGAGAGAGGGCCATCAGATACGCAGTATTTT
TRBJ2-1 | . | TRBV18 | TRBD1 | CASSPGDRVYNEQFF | TGTGCCAGCTCACCAGGGGACAGGGTTTACAATGAGCAGTTCTTC
TRBJ1-2 | . | TRBV5-1 | TRBD1 | CASSFGGQGHGYTF | TGCGCCAGCAGCTTTGGGGGACAGGGGCATGGCTACACCTTC
TRBJ1-3 | . | TRBV2 | . | CASSQGRSGNTIYF | TGTGCCAGCAGTCAGGGGCGCTCTGGAAACACCATATATTTT
TRBJ2-2 | . | TRBV27 | TRBD1 | CASSGQGANRELFF | TGTGCCAGCAGTGGACAGGGGGCGAATCGGGAGCTGTTTTTT
TRBJ2-1 | . | TRBV2 | . | CASSERGNSYNEQFF | TGTGCCAGCAGTGAACGCGGAAATTCTTACAATGAGCAGTTCTTC
TRBJ2-1 | . | TRBV19 | TRBD2 | CASSPPGTSEPSYNEQFF | TGTGCCAGTAGTCCCCCCGGGACTAGCGAGCCTTCCTACAATGAGCAGTTCTTC
TRBJ1-2 | . | TRBV28 | . | CASSLGQYGYTF | TGTGCCAGCAGTTTAGGGCAGTATGGCTACACCTTC
TRBJ2-3 | . | TRBV20-1 | . | CSASPFSSTDTQYF | TGCAGTGCTAGTCCCTTCTCTAGCACAGATACGCAGTATTTT
TRBJ2-5 | . | TRBV7-3 | TRBD2 | CASSATSATKETQYF | TGTGCCAGCAGCGCGACTAGCGCAACGAAAGAGACCCAGTACTTC
TRBJ2-7 | . | TRBV7-3 | . | CASSSSPGYEQYF | TGTGCCAGCAGCTCGTCCCCGGGGTACGAGCAGTACTTC
TRBJ2-3 | . | TRBV9 | . | CASSVVAGRTDTQYF | TGTGCCAGCAGCGTAGTTGCGGGACGCACAGATACGCAGTATTTT
TRBJ2-7 | . | TRBV18 | TRBD1 | CASSSPGQPYEQYF | TGTGCCAGCTCATCGCCGGGACAGCCCTACGAGCAGTACTTC
TRBJ2-3 | few | TRBV5-1 | . | CASSSLTSSTDTQYF | TGCGCCAGCAGCTCGCTCACTAGTAGCACAGATACGCAGTATTTT
TRBJ2-1 | . | TRBV18 | . | CASSPLLLNEQFF | TGTGCCAGCTCACCCTTATTGCTAAATGAGCAGTTCTTC
TRBJ2-3 | once | TRBV28 | . | CASSRGQHTDTQYF | TGTGCCAGCAGTCGCGGACAGCACACAGATACGCAGTATTTT
TRBJ2-6 | . | TRBV18 | . | CASSPGTPSSGANVLTF | TGTGCCAGCTCACCCGGGACTCCAAGCTCTGGGGCCAACGTCCTGACTTTC
TRBJ2-7 | . | TRBV19 | . | CASSKSSAGVSYEQYF | TGTGCCAGTAGTAAATCTTCCGCAGGGGTGAGCTACGAGCAGTACTTC
TRBJ2-5 | . | TRBV5-4 | TRBD2 | CASSLGGGQETQYF | TGTGCCAGCAGCCTGGGGGGGGGCCAAGAGACCCAGTACTTC
TRBJ2-3 | . | TRBV4-1 | TRBD2 | CASSLLEASGRIADTQYF | TGCGCCAGCAGCCTCCTAGAGGCTAGCGGGAGAATCGCAGATACGCAGTATTTT
TRBJ2-7 | . | TRBV18 | TRBD2 | CASSPLETSGGPEQYF | TGTGCCAGCTCACCACTAGAAACTAGCGGGGGGCCCGAGCAGTACTTC
TRBJ2-1 | . | TRBV10-2 | TRBD2 | CASSELAGAYNEQFF | TGCGCCAGCAGTGAGCTAGCGGGAGCCTACAATGAGCAGTTCTTC
TRBJ1-1 | . | TRBV5-1 | . | CASSLRGWDTEAFF | TGCGCCAGCAGCTTGAGGGGGTGGGACACTGAAGCTTTCTTT
TRBJ2-3 | . | TRBV7-3 | . | CASSQGGLGDTQYF | TGTGCCAGCAGCCAGGGGGGACTGGGAGATACGCAGTATTTT
TRBJ1-2 | . | TRBV4-1 | . | CASSQDHNRVNYGYTF | TGCGCCAGCAGCCAAGATCACAACAGGGTTAACTATGGCTACACCTTC
TRBJ1-5 | . | TRBV30 | . | CAWSVQQQLRPQHF | TGTGCCTGGAGTGTACAACAGCAACTGCGGCCCCAGCATTTT
TRBJ1-2 | once | TRBV27 | TRBD1 | CASRSTGGTYGYTF | TGTGCCAGCAGATCGACAGGGGGGACATATGGCTACACCTTC
TRBJ1-2 | . | TRBV7-9 | TRBD1 | CASSNRGAPRGYTF | TGTGCCAGCAGTAACAGGGGCGCCCCTCGGGGCTACACCTTC
TRBJ1-4 | . | TRBV5-1 | TRBD1 | CASSSRGQGNEKLFF | TGCGCCAGCAGCTCTAGGGGGCAGGGTAATGAAAAACTGTTTTTT
TRBJ2-1 | . | TRBV24-1 | TRBD1 | CATSDRQGARYNEQFF | TGTGCCACCAGTGATAGGCAGGGGGCGCGGTACAATGAGCAGTTCTTC
TRBJ2-1 | . | TRBV15 | TRBD1 | CATSTKPIPRTGDNEQFF | TGTGCCACCAGCACCAAACCTATACCGAGGACAGGGGACAATGAGCAGTTCTTC
TRBJ2-5 | . | TRBV7-3 | TRBD2 | CASSPRPSGEETQYF | TGTGCCAGCAGCCCAAGGCCTAGCGGGGAAGAGACCCAGTACTTC
TRBJ2-3 | . | TRBV10-3 | TRBD2 | CAISEKAGGPSDTQYF | TGTGCCATCAGTGAAAAAGCGGGAGGGCCCTCAGATACGCAGTATTTT
TRBJ2-5 | . | TRBV2 | . | CASSEARDQETQYF | TGTGCCAGCAGTGAAGCGAGGGACCAAGAGACCCAGTACTTC
TRBJ2-1 | . | TRBV9 | . | CASSVAGHSYNEQFF | TGTGCCAGCAGCGTAGCGGGTCACTCCTACAATGAGCAGTTCTTC
TRBJ2-1 | . | TRBV9 | TRBD2 | CASSRREGLRLAGANAYNEQFF | TGTGCCAGCAGTCGGAGAGAGGGGCTACGACTAGCGGGAGCGAACGCCTACAATGAGCAGTTCTTC
TRBJ2-4 | . | TRBV28 | TRBD1 | CASSLLGQGARDIQYF | TGTGCCAGCAGTTTATTAGGTCAGGGGGCTCGGGACATTCAGTACTTC
TRBJ2-1 | . | TRBV5-1 | TRBD2 | CASSLGVAGGYNEQFF | TGCGCCAGCAGCTTGGGAGTGGCGGGAGGGTACAATGAGCAGTTCTTC
TRBJ1-2 | . | TRBV7-9 | . | CASSLAGGYGYTF | TGTGCCAGCAGCTTAGCAGGCGGCTATGGCTACACCTTC
TRBJ1-1 | . | TRBV7-3 | TRBD1 | CASSPPGQGASEAFF | TGTGCCAGCAGCCCTCCGGGACAGGGGGCTTCTGAAGCTTTCTTT
TRBJ2-7 | . | TRBV18 | TRBD2 | CASSSSGNEQYF | TGTGCCAGCTCATCGAGCGGGAACGAGCAGTACTTC
TRBJ1-2 | . | TRBV19 | TRBD1 | CASSRNRGSYGYTF | TGTGCCAGTAGTAGGAACAGGGGCAGCTATGGCTACACCTTC